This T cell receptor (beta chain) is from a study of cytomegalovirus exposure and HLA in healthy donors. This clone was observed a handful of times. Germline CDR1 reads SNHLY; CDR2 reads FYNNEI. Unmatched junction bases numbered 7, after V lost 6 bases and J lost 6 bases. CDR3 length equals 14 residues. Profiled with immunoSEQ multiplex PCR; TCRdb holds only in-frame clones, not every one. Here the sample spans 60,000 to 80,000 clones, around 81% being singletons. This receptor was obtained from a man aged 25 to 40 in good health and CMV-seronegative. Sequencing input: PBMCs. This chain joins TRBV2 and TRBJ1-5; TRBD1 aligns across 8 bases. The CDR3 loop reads CASRRTGLGQPQHF. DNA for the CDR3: TGTGCCAGCAGGCGGACAGGGTTGGGTCAGCCCCAGCATTTT. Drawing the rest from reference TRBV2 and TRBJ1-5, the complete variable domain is EPEVTQTPSHQVTQMGQEVILRCVPISNHLYFYWYRQILGQKVEFLVSFYNNEISEKSEIFDDQFSVERPDGSNFTLKIRSTKLEDSAMYFCASRRTGLGQPQHFGDGTRLSIL.